Listed below are T cell receptor beta chains from one sample, sequenced in a study of post-analysis software for immune sequencing data. TCRdb redid the calling of the PCR reads with MiXCR, one entry per CDR3 protein. The sample has about 400,000 distinct CDR3 sequences, less than 35% seen once. The sample consisted of blood. These receptors all come from a girl aged 10 to 17 with multiple sclerosis. The CDR3 runs from the conserved cysteine through the conserved F or W. Fields, in order: clone size, D gene, V gene, J gene, CDR3 protein, CDR3 DNA. A D gene is named only where the DNA matches it firmly. The size of a clone is reported for some rows only, either as once, few or many, or as a class for expanded clones.

clone size: many
D gene: TRBD1
V gene: TRBV18
J gene: TRBJ2-7
CDR3 protein: CASSPPGQSYEQYF
CDR3 DNA: TGTGCCAGCTCACCCCCGGGACAGTCCTACGAGCAGTACTTC

clone size: few
D gene: NA
V gene: TRBV5-5
J gene: TRBJ1-4
CDR3 protein: CASSTGGQSGGEKLFF
CDR3 DNA: TGTGCCAGCAGCACGGGCGGACAGTCGGGTGGTGAAAAACTGTTTTTT

clone size: few
D gene: NA
V gene: TRBV4-2
J gene: TRBJ2-1
CDR3 protein: CASSSKVATNEQFF
CDR3 DNA: TGTGCCAGCAGCTCGAAGGTAGCAACAAATGAGCAGTTCTTC

clone size: NA
D gene: NA
V gene: TRBV28
J gene: TRBJ2-3
CDR3 protein: CASSPDTGGPTDTQYF
CDR3 DNA: TGTGCCAGCAGTCCTGATACGGGGGGCCCCACAGATACGCAGTATTTT

clone size: NA
D gene: TRBD1
V gene: TRBV5-1
J gene: TRBJ2-1
CDR3 protein: CASSLSLRTGTYNEQFF
CDR3 DNA: TGCGCCAGCAGCTTGAGTTTAAGGACAGGGACCTACAATGAGCAGTTCTTC

clone size: once
D gene: TRBD2
V gene: TRBV27
J gene: TRBJ2-7
CDR3 protein: CASTYLGRAEQYF
CDR3 DNA: TGTGCCAGCACCTACCTAGGGAGGGCCGAGCAGTACTTC

clone size: NA
D gene: TRBD1
V gene: TRBV11-2
J gene: TRBJ2-7
CDR3 protein: CASSSTGKEQYF
CDR3 DNA: TGTGCCAGCAGCTCGACAGGGAAAGAGCAGTACTTC

clone size: few
D gene: TRBD2
V gene: TRBV10-3
J gene: TRBJ2-5
CDR3 protein: CAISEIPPGGETQYF
CDR3 DNA: TGTGCCATCAGTGAGATCCCTCCGGGGGGGGAGACCCAGTACTTC

clone size: few
D gene: NA
V gene: TRBV12-3/TRBV12-4
J gene: TRBJ2-3
CDR3 protein: CASSHLLTDTQYF
CDR3 DNA: TGTGCCAGCAGTCACCTACTAACAGATACGCAGTATTTT

clone size: NA
D gene: TRBD1
V gene: TRBV7-9
J gene: TRBJ1-2
CDR3 protein: CASSRKPGQTYGYTF
CDR3 DNA: TGTGCCAGCAGCCGAAAACCGGGACAGACTTATGGCTACACCTTC

clone size: few
D gene: NA
V gene: TRBV4-2
J gene: TRBJ2-3
CDR3 protein: CASNRPGSQDTQYF
CDR3 DNA: TGTGCCAGCAACAGGCCAGGGAGCCAAGATACGCAGTATTTT

clone size: once
D gene: TRBD1
V gene: TRBV7-2
J gene: TRBJ2-4
CDR3 protein: CASSRGTGKNIQYF
CDR3 DNA: TGTGCCAGCAGCCGCGGGACAGGGAAAAACATTCAGTACTTC

clone size: NA
D gene: TRBD1
V gene: TRBV29-1
J gene: TRBJ2-5
CDR3 protein: CSVRQGDRSQYF
CDR3 DNA: TGCAGCGTACGACAGGGGGACCGATCCCAGTACTTC

clone size: NA
D gene: NA
V gene: TRBV7-9
J gene: TRBJ1-3
CDR3 protein: CASSFRDSGNTIYF
CDR3 DNA: TGTGCCAGCAGCTTTCGGGACTCTGGAAACACCATATATTTT

clone size: few
D gene: NA
V gene: TRBV28
J gene: TRBJ1-2
CDR3 protein: CASSQPYGDYYGYTF
CDR3 DNA: TGTGCCAGCAGCCAGCCGTATGGGGACTACTATGGCTACACCTTC

clone size: NA
D gene: NA
V gene: TRBV4-3
J gene: TRBJ2-1
CDR3 protein: CASSQTPRSYNEQFF
CDR3 DNA: TGCGCCAGCAGCCAAACCCCGAGGTCCTACAATGAGCAGTTCTTC

clone size: NA
D gene: NA
V gene: TRBV15
J gene: TRBJ2-1
CDR3 protein: CATSRDTPTGEQFF
CDR3 DNA: TGTGCCACCAGCAGAGATACCCCGACGGGTGAGCAGTTCTTC

clone size: NA
D gene: NA
V gene: TRBV12-3/TRBV12-4
J gene: TRBJ2-7
CDR3 protein: CASMSDEQYF
CDR3 DNA: TGTGCCAGCATGAGTGACGAGCAGTACTTC

clone size: few
D gene: NA
V gene: TRBV7-3
J gene: TRBJ1-2
CDR3 protein: CASSPVGGVLNYGYTF
CDR3 DNA: TGTGCCAGCAGCCCCGTGGGTGGAGTTCTAAACTATGGCTACACCTTC

clone size: NA
D gene: NA
V gene: TRBV15
J gene: TRBJ1-6
CDR3 protein: CATSRDLLVRSPLHF
CDR3 DNA: TGTGCCACCAGCAGAGATCTCCTCGTACGATCACCCCTCCACTTT

clone size: NA
D gene: TRBD1
V gene: TRBV11-1
J gene: TRBJ2-1
CDR3 protein: CASSLWTGGDNEQFF
CDR3 DNA: TGTGCCAGCAGCCTCTGGACAGGGGGTGACAATGAGCAGTTCTTC

clone size: many
D gene: NA
V gene: TRBV25-1
J gene: TRBJ2-7
CDR3 protein: CASSLGANEQYF
CDR3 DNA: TGTGCCAGCAGTCTGGGGGCCAACGAGCAGTACTTC

clone size: NA
D gene: TRBD1
V gene: TRBV5-1
J gene: TRBJ2-7
CDR3 protein: CASSPWDRDTEQYF
CDR3 DNA: TGCGCCAGCAGCCCCTGGGACAGGGACACCGAGCAGTACTTC

clone size: many
D gene: TRBD2
V gene: TRBV29-1
J gene: TRBJ2-5
CDR3 protein: CSVVVAGQTQYF
CDR3 DNA: TGCAGCGTTGTGGTAGCGGGGCAGACCCAGTACTTC

clone size: NA
D gene: NA
V gene: TRBV7-9
J gene: TRBJ2-1
CDR3 protein: CASSFKADNEQFF
CDR3 DNA: TGTGCCAGCAGCTTCAAGGCTGACAATGAGCAGTTCTTC

clone size: NA
D gene: NA
V gene: TRBV20-1
J gene: TRBJ2-4
CDR3 protein: CSAGGKGGPLAKNIQYF
CDR3 DNA: TGCAGTGCCGGGGGGAAGGGGGGACCACTAGCCAAAAACATTCAGTACTTC

clone size: NA
D gene: NA
V gene: TRBV6-2/TRBV6-3
J gene: TRBJ2-1
CDR3 protein: CASSYEGLSGTYNEQFF
CDR3 DNA: TGTGCCAGCAGTTACGAGGGTCTAAGCGGCACATACAATGAGCAGTTCTTC

clone size: few
D gene: NA
V gene: TRBV29-1
J gene: TRBJ2-1
CDR3 protein: CSGLQESYNEQFF
CDR3 DNA: TGCAGCGGGCTCCAGGAATCCTACAATGAGCAGTTCTTC

clone size: NA
D gene: TRBD1
V gene: TRBV4-2
J gene: TRBJ2-6
CDR3 protein: CASSPDRGGANVLTF
CDR3 DNA: TGTGCCAGCAGCCCGGACAGGGGGGGTGCCAACGTCCTGACTTTC